The clone carrying this T cell receptor (beta chain) appeared a few times. Other DNA sequences of this sample code for an identical CDR3. This record comes from a study of cytomegalovirus exposure and HLA in healthy donors. Germline trimming cut 6 bases from V and 5 bases from J; bases unmatched to any gene: 10. CDR3 length equals 15 residues. Looked up from germline, CDR1 is LGHNT and CDR2 is FRNRAP. Primers included in the PCR were 60 Vbeta and 13 Jbeta primers. The protocol was immunoSEQ multiplex PCR, while the TCRdb copy is restricted to in-frame clones and leaves out a portion. The table shows about 120,000 clones, with 15% occurring only once.

This rearrangement joins TRBV12-5 to TRBJ1-1, with 9 bases identical to TRBD1. Sequenced sample: PBMCs. This TCR was recovered from a young woman in good health and CMV-seronegative. The CDR3 bases are TGTGCTAGTGGATCAATGACAGGGGGGGGAACTGAAGCTTTCTTT. Its translation: CASGSMTGGGTEAFF. The variable domain in full, completed from reference TRBV12-5 and TRBJ1-1, reads DARVTQTPRHKVTEMGQEVTMRCQPILGHNTVFWYRQTMMQGLELLAYFRNRAPLDDSGMPKDRFSAEMPDATLATLKIQPSEPRDSAVYFCASGSMTGGGTEAFFGQGTRLTVV.